This T cell receptor (beta chain) was found in a study of shared clonotypes between healthy human individuals. Profiled with immunoSEQ multiplex PCR; TCRdb holds only in-frame clones, not every one. The table records under 1,100,000 clones, around four fifths of them present only once. Healthy and HIV-negative, the adult donors had no recent acute infections or vaccinations. V lost 6 bases and J lost 4; bases outside the gene matches: 9. The CDR3 length is 15 residues. Germline V lookup: CDR1 MDHEN, CDR2 SYDVKM. The TCR comes from a man aged 18 to 29 in good health. Sequencing was performed on memory CD4+ T cells sorted from blood. Subset indicated: CD45RA-negative fraction. V gene TRBV28 combines with J gene TRBJ2-1; 7 bases map to TRBD1. CDR3 coding DNA: TGTGCCAGCAGCCCTCCAGGGGGTTCTTACAATGAGCAGTTCTTC. Translation: CASSPPGGSYNEQFF.